The 26 T cell receptor beta chains below were found in one sample sequenced in a study of blood T cells in healthy people across ages. A second PCR, run for about 7 to 11 cycles, used a sample-barcoded 5' primer plus a J-beta primer mix. TCRdb redid the calling of the 5' RACE reads with MiXCR, one entry per CDR3 protein. There are approximately 1,000,000 distinct CDR3 sequences in the sample; 35% to 40% occur only once, and less than 15% lies in the top ten. Input material: blood. The receptors derive from a man younger than 30 in good health.

The chain employs TRBV20-1 and TRBJ1-2; 7 positions match TRBD1. Losses at the gene ends were 6 bases for V and 4 bases for J; bases not matched to a gene: 8. CDR1 and CDR2 from the germline V gene are DFQATT and SNEGSKA (reference sequence). The CDR3 loop spans 13 amino acids. The CDR3 nucleotides read TGCAGTGCCTTAACAGGGGACCCCTATGGCTACACCTTC. It is translated as CSALTGDPYGYTF.

The chain employs TRBV2 and TRBJ2-1; TRBD1 aligns across 8 bases. V dropped 6 bases and J dropped 7; count of bases not matched to a gene: 14. The CDR3 has 16 residues. Germline V lookup: CDR1 SNHLY, CDR2 FYNNEI. The CDR3 region has the DNA TGTGCCAGCAGACGGCCCGGCCAGGGGGCATTGAATGAGCAGTTCTTC. This codes for CASRRPGQGALNEQFF.

This clonotype was counted many times. The CDR3 sequence: CSAFDPRGGENEKLFF. In DNA, the CDR3 is TGCAGTGCTTTCGATCCCAGAGGCGGAGAGAATGAAAAACTGTTTTTT. This chain uses TRBV20-1 with TRBJ1-4; D uncertain. Germline V lookup: CDR1 DFQATT, CDR2 SNEGSKA (reference sequence). The CDR3 spans 16 residues. V dropped 5 bases and J dropped 5 bases, with 21 bases sitting between them.

This clonotype was seen a handful of times. The chain links TRBV28 to TRBJ1-1, with 8 nucleotides matching TRBD1. The CDR3 loop spans 13 amino acids. With V trimmed by 5 bases and J by 8 bases, 7 bases remained unmatched. The germline gives CDR1 MDHEN, CDR2 SYDVKM. The CDR3 sequence is CASSLAGGWEAFF. The CDR3 coding sequence is TGTGCCAGCAGTCTTGCAGGGGGCTGGGAAGCTTTCTTT.

This clonotype has a handful of counts. This chain joins TRBV20-1 and TRBJ2-1, with 11 bases identical to TRBD1. The CDR3 contains 14 residues. Germline loops: CDR1 DFQATT, CDR2 SNEGSKA (reference sequence). V was clipped by 6 bases and J by 4 bases; unmatched bases: 5. The CDR3: CSAKGQGGYNEQFF. In DNA form, the CDR3 reads TGCAGTGCAAAGGGACAGGGGGGTTACAATGAGCAGTTCTTC.

This clonotype was counted a few times. This chain uses TRBV6-5 with TRBJ1-2; 8 bases are shared with TRBD1. Germline CDR1 reads MNHEY; CDR2 reads SVGAGI. The CDR3 is 16 residues long. Germline trimming cut 0 bases from V and 0 bases from J; bases unmatched to any gene: 3. CDR3 DNA sequence: TGTGCCAGCAGTTACTCGTGGACAGGGACTAACTATGGCTACACCTTC. Translating it yields CASSYSWTGTNYGYTF.

This clonotype occurred a few times. The genes are TRBV30 and TRBJ1-2, with D unresolved. Trimming took 6 bases from V and 4 from J, leaving 18 bases between them. Germline CDR1 is GTSNPN and CDR2 is SVGIG (reference sequence). The CDR3 sequence is 14 residues long. The CDR3: CACDRNKGLYGYTF. CDR3 DNA: TGTGCCTGCGATCGGAACAAAGGCCTCTATGGCTACACCTTC.

This clonotype was seen more than once but under ten times. J is TRBJ2-3 and V is TRBV5-1; 8 bases fit TRBD2. The V and J ends lost 4 bases and 0 bases, in that order; junction bases with no gene match: 19. The V gene's germline CDR1 is SGHRS and CDR2 YFSETQ. The CDR3 loop spans 20 amino acids. Written as DNA, the CDR3 is TGCGCCAGCAGCAAAAGGGTCCGACCGGGGGGGTCTTCTAGCACAGATACGCAGTATTTT. Translated: CASSKRVRPGGSSSTDTQYF.

The chain carries TRBV6-6 and TRBJ1-1, with a tentative D call TRBD1 (6 bases). Between the trimmed V and J ends, which lost 7 bases and 10 bases, there was a span of 28 bases. Looked up from germline, CDR1 is MNHNY and CDR2 is SVGAGI (reference sequence). CDR3 length: 16 residues. The CDR3 sequence: CASIPEGGRQGKVAFF. The CDR3 DNA reads as TGTGCCAGCATCCCAGAGGGTGGCCGGCAGGGGAAAGTAGCTTTCTTT.

The CDR3 DNA is TGCGCCAGCAGCTCTCGGCGGGGTAATATTGGAAATGAGCAGTACTTC. It encodes CASSSRRGNIGNEQYF. The gene calls are TRBV5-1 and TRBJ2-1; maybe TRBD2 (6 bases). The J call is in doubt because the DNA end fits TRBJ2-7 better. The CDR3 contains 16 residues. Germline CDR1 is SGHRS and CDR2 is YFSETQ.

The chain has TRBV7-9 and TRBJ1-4, with D perhaps matching TRBD1 (5 bases). CDR3 length: 15 amino acids. Germline V gene data show CDR1 as SEHNR and CDR2 as FQNEAQ (reference sequence). The V end lost 4 bases, the J end lost 8 bases, and 17 bases lay between the germline ends. This chain's CDR3 is CASSSSTRKGEKLFF. CDR3 DNA: TGTGCCAGCAGCTCATCGACAAGGAAGGGGGAAAAACTGTTTTTT.

This clonotype showed up just a few times. The chain couples TRBV5-1 to TRBJ2-5; D possibly corresponds to TRBD2 (5 bases). The germline V and J ends were trimmed by 5 bases and 4 bases, with 15 bases remaining between them. CDR1 and CDR2 (germline): SGHRS, YFSETQ. This CDR3 contains 14 residues. CDR3 region: CASRPSRNRETQYF. Written as DNA, the CDR3 is TGCGCCAGCAGGCCTAGCAGGAATCGAGAGACCCAGTACTTC.

This clonotype was seen a few times. The chain couples TRBV4-1 to TRBJ1-5, with 7 bases matching TRBD1. Germline V gene data show CDR1 as MGHRA and CDR2 as YSYEKL. The V and J ends lost 1 base and 1 base, in that order; junction bases with no gene match: 7. This CDR3 contains 17 residues. The CDR3 loop reads CASSQAPQGQSNQPQHF. The DNA for the CDR3 is TGCGCCAGCAGCCAAGCCCCACAGGGGCAAAGCAATCAGCCCCAGCATTTT.

This chain connects TRBV20-1 to TRBJ1-4, with a possible D match to TRBD1 (5 bases). This CDR3 comprises 17 residues. V lost 1 base and J 5 bases, leaving 20 bases between the germline ends. CDR1 is DFQATT, CDR2 SNEGSKA, per germline (reference sequence). This chain's CDR3 is CSARGKRGSGSNEKLFF. CDR3 DNA: TGCAGTGCTAGAGGTAAGAGGGGCTCCGGATCCAATGAAAAACTGTTTTTT.

The chain employs TRBV20-1 and TRBJ2-1; 7 bases fit TRBD2. J gave up 3 bases and V 3 bases, and 11 bases lay outside the gene matches. This CDR3 has 16 residues. CDR1 and CDR2 from the germline V gene are DFQATT and SNEGSKA (reference sequence). DNA for the CDR3: TGCAGTGCTAGTTCGGCCAGCGGGGATATCTACAATGAGCAGTTCTTC. It specifies CSASSASGDIYNEQFF.

This clonotype was seen only a few times. The chain couples TRBV20-1 to TRBJ1-6; TRBD1 matches 8 bases. The length of the CDR3 is 16 residues. Losses at the gene ends were 0 bases for V and 6 bases for J; bases not matched to a gene: 7. The V gene's germline CDR1 is DFQATT and CDR2 SNEGSKA (reference sequence). The CDR3 spells CSARDLNRGSNSPLHF. As DNA, the CDR3 is TGCAGTGCTAGAGATCTAAACAGGGGGAGTAATTCACCCCTCCACTTT.

The chain uses TRBV29-1 and TRBJ2-5; 7 nucleotides align to TRBD1. Trimming at V came to 4 bases and at J to 4 bases, leaving 6 bases not matched to a gene. Germline CDR1 and CDR2: SQVTM and ANQGSEA. The CDR3 totals 13 residues. CDR3 protein: CSVVADRPETQYF. The CDR3, as DNA: TGCAGCGTTGTGGCGGACAGGCCAGAGACCCAGTACTTC.

This clonotype was observed a handful of times. The chain has TRBV30 and TRBJ1-2; D uncertain. Looked up from germline, CDR1 is GTSNPN and CDR2 is SVGIG (reference sequence). V shed 0 bases and J shed 7 bases, with 12 bases lying between them. The CDR3 extends over 13 amino acids. CDR3 amino acids: CAWSVIVGSGYTF. In DNA, the CDR3 is TGTGCCTGGAGTGTAATTGTTGGGAGTGGCTACACCTTC.

The chain is built from TRBV28 and TRBJ2-4, with D perhaps matching TRBD1 or TRBD2 (5 bases each). Trimming stripped 2 bases from V and 1 base from J, with 6 bases between. The CDR3 is 14 residues long. The germline gives CDR1 MDHEN, CDR2 SYDVKM. As DNA, the CDR3 is TGTGCCAGCAGTTTAAGGGACGCCAAAAACATTCAGTACTTC. This codes for CASSLRDAKNIQYF.

This clonotype was observed at least ten times. The junction shows a germline mismatch at one end, possibly a read error. CDR3 sequence: CASSLQGRETQYF. In DNA form, the CDR3 reads TGTGCCAGCAGTTTACAGGGTAGAGAGACCCAGTACTTC. This chain connects TRBV5-1 to TRBJ2-5; D might be TRBD1 (6 bases). CDR1 and CDR2 from the germline V gene are SGHRS and YFSETQ. The CDR3 covers 13 residues.

The table lists this clonotype with a few counts. The chain combines TRBV9 with TRBJ1-1; D gene unclear. The CDR3 runs to 12 residues. V was trimmed by 3 bases and J by 1 base, leaving 4 bases between them. Looked up from germline, CDR1 is SGDLS and CDR2 is YYNGEE. CDR3 in amino acids: CASSAQNTEAFF. The CDR3 DNA follows: TGTGCCAGCAGCGCCCAGAACACTGAAGCTTTCTTT.

A remark on this clonotype: A much larger clone differs by one base, so this may be a read error. CDR3 in amino acids: CASRGQVQDAQYF. The CDR3 DNA follows: TGTGCCAGCAGGGGACAGGTTCAAGATGCGCAGTATTTT. V is TRBV28 and J is TRBJ2-3; the match to TRBD1 covers 8 bases. CDR3 length: 13 residues. Germline values: CDR1 MDHEN, CDR2 SYDVKM.

This clonotype has only one observation. This chain connects TRBV7-2 to TRBJ1-5; D ambiguous. Germline V CDR1 and CDR2: SGHTA, FQGNSA. Trimming cost V 6 bases and J 4 bases, with 13 bases left between them. The CDR3 loop spans 14 amino acids. CDR3 nucleotides: TGTGCCAGCAGTGCCCCGGACGGGAATCAGCCCCAGCATTTT. It specifies CASSAPDGNQPQHF.

Of note for this clonotype: Sequence at one end of the junction differs from germline and may be a read error. The rearrangement joins TRBV5-1 to TRBJ1-1; D not certain. Germline CDR1 SGHRS, CDR2 YFSETQ. CDR3 length equals 15 residues. The CDR3 DNA follows: TGCGCCAGTAGCTTGGCCAAGGGAGGAGGCACTGAAGCTTTCTTT. It is translated as CASSLAKGGGTEAFF.

The J gene is TRBJ1-2, the V gene TRBV28, with a weak D call TRBD1 (6 bases). The CDR3 is 14 amino acids. CDR1 and CDR2 from the germline V gene are MDHEN and SYDVKM. Trimming removed 8 bases from V and 4 bases from J, with 17 bases in between. The CDR3 loop is CASYLTRDIYGYTF. The CDR3 bases are TGTGCCAGCTACCTGACCCGGGACATCTATGGCTACACCTTC.

This clonotype was counted a few times. CDR3 in amino acids: CSARLDSNQPQHF. CDR3 coding DNA: TGCAGTGCTAGGTTGGACTCCAATCAGCCCCAGCATTTT. V gene TRBV20-1 combines with J gene TRBJ1-5; D unclear. The CDR3 consists of 13 residues. V was shortened by 3 bases and J by 3 bases, with 9 bases between the two germline ends. Germline CDR1 is DFQATT and CDR2 is SNEGSKA (reference sequence).